This TCR beta chain stems from a study of blood T cell repertoires in COVID-19. Overall study context: Nucleic acid was either cDNA or gDNA, and it came from T cells, B-cell-depleted T cells, or PBMCs.

Patients in Seattle were enrolled during active infection, then followed longitudinally. The authors' processing: Nucleated cell counts were estimated from reference gene primer amplification. Using immunoSEQ multiplex PCR, the repertoire was profiled, and TCRdb retains in-frame clones only, with some absent. V and J calls plus clone size are reproduced from that table; the DNA served to infer D and trimming. Among around 230,000 clones listed, 65% to 90% were seen once. Trimming removed 2 bases at V and 7 bases at J, with 12 bases between. The CDR3 sequence is 14 residues long. Germline-derived CDR1 and CDR2 are SGHTA and FQGNSA.

This sequence originates from a man in his forties or fifties with COVID-19, enrolled during active disease. J is TRBJ1-3 and V is TRBV7-2, with a weak D call TRBD1 (5 bases). Sequencing was performed on peripheral blood. The CDR3 DNA reads TGTGCCAGCAGCTTAAAGACAGAGCCGAACACCATATATTTT. Amino acid sequence: CASSLKTEPNTIYF.